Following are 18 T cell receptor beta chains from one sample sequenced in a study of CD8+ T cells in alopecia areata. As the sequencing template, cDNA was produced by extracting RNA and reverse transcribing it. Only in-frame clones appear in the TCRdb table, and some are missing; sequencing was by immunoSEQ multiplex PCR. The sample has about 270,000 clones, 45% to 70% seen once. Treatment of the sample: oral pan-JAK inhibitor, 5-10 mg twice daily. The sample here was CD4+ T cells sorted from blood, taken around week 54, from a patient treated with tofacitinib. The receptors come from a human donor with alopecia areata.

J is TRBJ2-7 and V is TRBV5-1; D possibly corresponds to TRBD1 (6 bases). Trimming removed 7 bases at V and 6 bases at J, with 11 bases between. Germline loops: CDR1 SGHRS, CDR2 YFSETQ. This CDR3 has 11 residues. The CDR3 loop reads CASAWGREQYF. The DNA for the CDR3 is TGCGCCAGCGCCTGGGGGCGCGAGCAGTACTTC.

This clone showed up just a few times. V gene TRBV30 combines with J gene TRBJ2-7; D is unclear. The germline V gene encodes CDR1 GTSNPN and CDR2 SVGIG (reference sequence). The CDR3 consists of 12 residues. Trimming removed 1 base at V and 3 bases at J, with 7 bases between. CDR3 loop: CAWSGYNYEQYF. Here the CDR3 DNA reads TGTGCCTGGAGTGGATATAACTACGAGCAGTACTTC. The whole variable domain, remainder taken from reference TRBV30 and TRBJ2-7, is SQTIHQWPATLVQPVGSPLSLECTVEGTSNPNLYWYRQAAGRGLQLLFYSVGIGQISSEVPQNLSASRPQDRQFILSSKKLLLSDSGFYLCAWSGYNYEQYFGPGTRLTVT.

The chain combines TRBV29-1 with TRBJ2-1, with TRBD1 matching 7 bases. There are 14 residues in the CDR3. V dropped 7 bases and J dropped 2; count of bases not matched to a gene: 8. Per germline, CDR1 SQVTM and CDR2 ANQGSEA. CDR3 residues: CSAPRQGTYNEQFF. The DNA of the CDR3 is TGCAGCGCGCCGAGACAGGGTACCTACAATGAGCAGTTCTTC.

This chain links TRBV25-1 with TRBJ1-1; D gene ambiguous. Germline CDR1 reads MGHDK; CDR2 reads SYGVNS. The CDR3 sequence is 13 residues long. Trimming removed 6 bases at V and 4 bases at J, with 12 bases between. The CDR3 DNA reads TGTGCCAGCAGCCACCCCCAAGGCACTGAAGCTTTCTTT. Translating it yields CASSHPQGTEAFF.

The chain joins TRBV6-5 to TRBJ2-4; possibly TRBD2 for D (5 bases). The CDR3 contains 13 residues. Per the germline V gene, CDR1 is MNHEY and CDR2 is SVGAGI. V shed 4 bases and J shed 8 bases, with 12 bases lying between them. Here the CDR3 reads CASSLDPRDIQYF. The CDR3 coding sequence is TGTGCCAGCAGTTTGGACCCGAGGGACATTCAGTACTTC.

CDR3 in amino acids: CASSRPGQGYEQYF. The CDR3 DNA reads TGCGCCAGCAGCCGTCCGGGACAGGGATACGAGCAGTACTTC. V usage is TRBV5-1 and J usage is TRBJ2-7, with 9 bases aligning to TRBD1. With 4 bases clipped from V and 4 bases from J, the junction kept 6 bases outside the gene matches. This CDR3 region has 14 residues. The germline V gene encodes CDR1 SGHRS and CDR2 YFSETQ. The whole variable domain, remainder taken from reference TRBV5-1 and TRBJ2-7, is KAGVTQTPRYLIKTRGQQVTLSCSPISGHRSVSWYQQTPGQGLQFLFEYFSETQRNKGNFPGRFSGRQFSNSRSEMNVSTLELGDSALYLCASSRPGQGYEQYFGPGTRLTVT.

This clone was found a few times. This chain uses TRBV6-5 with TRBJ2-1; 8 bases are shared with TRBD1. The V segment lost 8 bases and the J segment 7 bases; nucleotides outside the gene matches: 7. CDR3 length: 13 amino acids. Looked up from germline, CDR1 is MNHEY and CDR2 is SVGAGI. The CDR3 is CASLDRGSNEQFF. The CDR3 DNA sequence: TGTGCCAGCCTCGACAGGGGATCGAATGAGCAGTTCTTC.

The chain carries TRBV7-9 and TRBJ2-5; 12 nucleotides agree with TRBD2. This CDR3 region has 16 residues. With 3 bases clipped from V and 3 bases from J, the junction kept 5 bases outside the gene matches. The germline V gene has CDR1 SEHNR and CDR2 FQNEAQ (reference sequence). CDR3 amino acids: CASSFGASGGEETQYF. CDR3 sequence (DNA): TGTGCCAGCAGCTTCGGCGCTAGCGGGGGGGAAGAGACCCAGTACTTC. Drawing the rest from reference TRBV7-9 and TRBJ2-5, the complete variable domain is DTGVSQNPRHKITKRGQNVTFRCDPISEHNRLYWYRQTLGQGPEFLTYFQNEAQLEKSRLLSDRFSAERPKGSFSTLEIQRTEQGDSAMYLCASSFGASGGEETQYFGPGTRLLVL.

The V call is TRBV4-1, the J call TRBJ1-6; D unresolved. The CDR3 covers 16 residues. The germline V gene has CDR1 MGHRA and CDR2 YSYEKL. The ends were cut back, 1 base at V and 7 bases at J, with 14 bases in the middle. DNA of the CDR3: TGCGCCAGCAGCCAAGGACCGGATTTGAAGAATTCACCCCTCCACTTT. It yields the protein CASSQGPDLKNSPLHF.

CDR3 sequence reads: CASSQTGANQPQHF. The DNA for the CDR3 is TGTGCCAGCTCACAGACAGGGGCCAATCAGCCCCAGCATTTT. The chain links TRBV18 to TRBJ1-5, with 8 positions matching TRBD1. This CDR3 comprises 14 residues. V lost 4 bases, J lost 3 bases, and 2 bases stayed unmatched. CDR1 is KGHSH, CDR2 LQKENI, per germline.

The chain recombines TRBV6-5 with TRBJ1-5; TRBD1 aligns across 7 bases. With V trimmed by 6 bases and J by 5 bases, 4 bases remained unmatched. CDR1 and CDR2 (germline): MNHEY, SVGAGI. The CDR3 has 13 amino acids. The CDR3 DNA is TGTGCCAGCAGCCGAACAGGGGATCAGCCCCAGCATTTT. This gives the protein CASSRTGDQPQHF.

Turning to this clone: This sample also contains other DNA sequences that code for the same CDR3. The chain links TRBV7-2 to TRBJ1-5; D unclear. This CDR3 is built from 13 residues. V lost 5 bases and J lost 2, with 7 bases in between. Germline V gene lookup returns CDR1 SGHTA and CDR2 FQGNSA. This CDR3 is CASSVRGNQPQHF. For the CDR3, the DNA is TGTGCCAGCAGCGTCCGGGGCAATCAGCCCCAGCATTTT.

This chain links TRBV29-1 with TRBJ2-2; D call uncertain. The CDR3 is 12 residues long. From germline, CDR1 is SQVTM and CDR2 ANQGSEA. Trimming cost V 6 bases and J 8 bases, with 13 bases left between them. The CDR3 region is CSVAPLAGELFF. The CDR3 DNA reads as TGCAGCGTCGCCCCCTTAGCTGGGGAGCTGTTTTTT.

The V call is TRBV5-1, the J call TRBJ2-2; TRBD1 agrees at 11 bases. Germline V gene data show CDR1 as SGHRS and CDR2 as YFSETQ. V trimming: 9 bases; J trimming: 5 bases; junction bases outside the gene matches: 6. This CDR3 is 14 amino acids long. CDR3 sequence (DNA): TGCGCCACCAACCGGGACAGGGGGACCGGGGAGCTGTTTTTT. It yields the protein CATNRDRGTGELFF.

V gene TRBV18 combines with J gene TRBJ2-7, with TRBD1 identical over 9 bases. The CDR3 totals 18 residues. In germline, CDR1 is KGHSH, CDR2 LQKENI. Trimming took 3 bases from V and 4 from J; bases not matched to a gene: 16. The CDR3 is CASSPDARTGQGVYEQYF. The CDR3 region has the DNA TGTGCCAGCTCACCTGATGCACGAACGGGACAGGGTGTTTACGAGCAGTACTTC.

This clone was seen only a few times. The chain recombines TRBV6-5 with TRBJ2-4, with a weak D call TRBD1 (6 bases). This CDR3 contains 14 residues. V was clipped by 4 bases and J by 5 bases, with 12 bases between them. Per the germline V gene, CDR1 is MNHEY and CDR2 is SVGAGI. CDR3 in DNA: TGTGCCAGCAGTTCTCAGGGGACCCAAAACATTCAGTACTTC. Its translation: CASSSQGTQNIQYF.

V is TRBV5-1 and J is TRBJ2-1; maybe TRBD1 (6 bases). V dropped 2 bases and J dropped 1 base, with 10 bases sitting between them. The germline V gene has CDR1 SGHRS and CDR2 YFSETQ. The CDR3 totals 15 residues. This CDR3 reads CASSFRQGSYNEQFF. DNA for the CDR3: TGCGCCAGCAGCTTTCGGCAGGGGTCCTACAATGAGCAGTTCTTC.

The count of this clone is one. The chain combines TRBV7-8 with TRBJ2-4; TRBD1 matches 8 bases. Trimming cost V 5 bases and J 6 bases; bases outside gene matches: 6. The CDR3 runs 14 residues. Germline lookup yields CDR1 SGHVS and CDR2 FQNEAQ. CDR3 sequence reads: CASSRRDRTNIQYF. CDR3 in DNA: TGTGCCAGCAGCAGAAGGGACAGGACAAACATTCAGTACTTC.